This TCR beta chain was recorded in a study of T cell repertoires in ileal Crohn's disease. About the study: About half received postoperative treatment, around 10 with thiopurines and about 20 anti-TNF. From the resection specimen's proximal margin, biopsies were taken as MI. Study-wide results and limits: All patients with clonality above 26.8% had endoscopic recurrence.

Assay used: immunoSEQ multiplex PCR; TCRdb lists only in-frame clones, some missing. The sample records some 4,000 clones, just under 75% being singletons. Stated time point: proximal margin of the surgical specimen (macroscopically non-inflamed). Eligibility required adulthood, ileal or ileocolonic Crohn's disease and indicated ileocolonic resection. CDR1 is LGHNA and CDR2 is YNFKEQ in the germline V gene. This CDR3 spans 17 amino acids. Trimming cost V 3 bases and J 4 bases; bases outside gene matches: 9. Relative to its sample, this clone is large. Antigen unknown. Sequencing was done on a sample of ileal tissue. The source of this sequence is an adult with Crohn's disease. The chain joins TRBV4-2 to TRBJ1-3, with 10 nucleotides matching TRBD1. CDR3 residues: CASSHQLDRGPGNTIYF. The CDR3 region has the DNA TGTGCCAGCAGCCATCAACTCGACAGGGGGCCAGGAAACACCATATATTTT.